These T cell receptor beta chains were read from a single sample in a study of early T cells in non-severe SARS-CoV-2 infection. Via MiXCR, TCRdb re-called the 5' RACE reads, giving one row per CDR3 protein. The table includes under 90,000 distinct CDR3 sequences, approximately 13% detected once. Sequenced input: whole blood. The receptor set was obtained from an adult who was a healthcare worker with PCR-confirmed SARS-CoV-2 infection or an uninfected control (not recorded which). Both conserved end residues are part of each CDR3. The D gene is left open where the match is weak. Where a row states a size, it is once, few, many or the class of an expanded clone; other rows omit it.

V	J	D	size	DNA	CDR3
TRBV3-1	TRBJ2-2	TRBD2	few	TGTGCCAGCAGCTCGCTTATTAGCGGGAGCGCGAACACCGGGGAGCTGTTTTTT	CASSSLISGSANTGELFF
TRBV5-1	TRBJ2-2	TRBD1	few	TGCGCCAGCAGCTTGGGGACAGGAAACACCGGGGAGCTGTTTTTT	CASSLGTGNTGELFF
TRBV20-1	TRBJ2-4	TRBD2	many	TGCAGTGCTATATTTACGGGAGGGCCAAAGAACATTCAGTACTTC	CSAIFTGGPKNIQYF
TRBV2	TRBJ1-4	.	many	TGTGCCAGCAGCTGGGGGAAGACTAATGAAAAACTGTTTTTT	CASSWGKTNEKLFF
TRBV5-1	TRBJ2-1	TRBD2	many	TGCGCCAGCAGCTCGACTAGCGGGAGCTACAATGAGCAGTTCTTC	CASSSTSGSYNEQFF
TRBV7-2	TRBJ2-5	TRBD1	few	TGTGCCAGCAGCTTTATAACCGACAGGGAAGAGACCCAGTACTTC	CASSFITDREETQYF
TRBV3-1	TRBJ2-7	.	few	TGTGCCAGCAGCCAAGGTCCAGGACCTTACGAGCAGTACTTC	CASSQGPGPYEQYF
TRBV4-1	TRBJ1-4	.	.	TGCGCCAGCAGCCTGGGGGGGGAGGAAAAACTGTTTTTT	CASSLGGEEKLFF
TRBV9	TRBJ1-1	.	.	TGTGCCAGCAGCGCCCCGACGGCCGACACTGAAGCTTTCTTT	CASSAPTADTEAFF
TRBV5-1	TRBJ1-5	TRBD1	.	TGCGCCAGCAGCTTGGCCGGACAGGTAAATCAGCCCCAGCATTTT	CASSLAGQVNQPQHF
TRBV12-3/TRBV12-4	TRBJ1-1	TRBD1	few	TGTGCCAGCACCCAGCTCTCACAGGGGAGGTATACTGAAGCTTTCTTT	CASTQLSQGRYTEAFF
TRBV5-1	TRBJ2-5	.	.	TGCGCCAGCAGCTTATCGGTGGACAGAAGCCAAGAGACCCAGTACTTC	CASSLSVDRSQETQYF
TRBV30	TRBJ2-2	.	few	TGTGCCTGGAGTGAGGGGACCGGGGAGCTGTTTTTT	CAWSEGTGELFF
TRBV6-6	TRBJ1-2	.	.	TGTGCCAGCAAAAGATCAAGTAACTATGGCTACACCTTC	CASKRSSNYGYTF
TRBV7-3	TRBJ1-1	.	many	TGTGCCAGCAGCTTAGAGGGTGGTAAAACTGAAGCTTTCTTT	CASSLEGGKTEAFF
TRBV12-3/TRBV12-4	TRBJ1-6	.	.	TGTGCCAGCAGTTTGCAGAGGGGGAATTCACCCCTCCACTTT	CASSLQRGNSPLHF
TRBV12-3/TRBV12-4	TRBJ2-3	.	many	TGTGCCAGCAGTCCCCGCAGGGGCACAGATACGCAGTATTTT	CASSPRRGTDTQYF
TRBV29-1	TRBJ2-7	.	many	TGCAGCGCCACAGGCGGGGACAGCTCCTACGAGCAGTACTTC	CSATGGDSSYEQYF
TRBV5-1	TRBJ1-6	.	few	TGCGCCAGCAGCTTGGTGGGGCATTCACCCCTCCACTTT	CASSLVGHSPLHF
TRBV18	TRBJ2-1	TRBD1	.	TGTGCCAGCTCACCCTGGCTGGGGACAGAAGTCAATGAGCAGTTCTTC	CASSPWLGTEVNEQFF
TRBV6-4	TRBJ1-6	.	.	TGTGCCAGCAGTGAAATGTGGCAGGCCCTTTCACCCCTCCACTTT	CASSEMWQALSPLHF
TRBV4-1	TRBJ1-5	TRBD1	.	TGCGCCAGCAGCCAGTCGGGACAGAGCTTTTTACCCCAGCATTTT	CASSQSGQSFLPQHF
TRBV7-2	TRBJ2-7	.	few	TGTGCCAGCAGCCTTTCGTACGAGGGCTACGAGCAGTACTTC	CASSLSYEGYEQYF
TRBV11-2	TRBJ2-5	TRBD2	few	TGTGCCAGCAGCCCCATCCGGATAGCGGGAGGAACGGAGACCCAGTACTTC	CASSPIRIAGGTETQYF
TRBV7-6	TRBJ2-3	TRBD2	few	TGTGCCAGCAGCTTAGCCGGGGGGACGGCTAGCACAGATACGCAGTATTTT	CASSLAGGTASTDTQYF
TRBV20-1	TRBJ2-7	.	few	TGCAGTGCTAGTTTAGACCCTACTGGTTACTACGAGCAGTACTTC	CSASLDPTGYYEQYF
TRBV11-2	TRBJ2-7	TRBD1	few	TGTGCCAGCAGCCCCCGCGGGACAGGGGCCCTCTCCTACGAGCAGTACTTC	CASSPRGTGALSYEQYF
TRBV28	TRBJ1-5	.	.	TGTGCCAGCAGTTCCTACAGCTATAGCAATCAGCCCCAGCATTTT	CASSSYSYSNQPQHF